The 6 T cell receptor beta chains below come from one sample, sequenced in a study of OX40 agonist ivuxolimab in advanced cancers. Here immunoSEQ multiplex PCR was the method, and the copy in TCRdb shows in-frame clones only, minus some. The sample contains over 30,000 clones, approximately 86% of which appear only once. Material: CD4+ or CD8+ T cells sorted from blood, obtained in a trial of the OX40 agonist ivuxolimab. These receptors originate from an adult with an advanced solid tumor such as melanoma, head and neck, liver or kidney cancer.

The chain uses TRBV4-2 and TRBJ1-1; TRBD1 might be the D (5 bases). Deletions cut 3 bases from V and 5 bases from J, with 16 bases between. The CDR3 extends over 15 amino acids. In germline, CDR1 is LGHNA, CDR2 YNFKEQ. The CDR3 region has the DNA TGTGCCAGCAGCCAGGGGGTCGTTAAAGGGACTGAAGCTTTCTTT. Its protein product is CASSQGVVKGTEAFF.

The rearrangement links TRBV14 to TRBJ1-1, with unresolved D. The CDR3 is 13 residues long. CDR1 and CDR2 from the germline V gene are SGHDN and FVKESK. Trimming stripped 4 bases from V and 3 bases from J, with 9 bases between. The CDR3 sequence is CASSLNRDTEAFF. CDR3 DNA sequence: TGTGCCAGCAGCCTAAACCGGGACACTGAAGCTTTCTTT.

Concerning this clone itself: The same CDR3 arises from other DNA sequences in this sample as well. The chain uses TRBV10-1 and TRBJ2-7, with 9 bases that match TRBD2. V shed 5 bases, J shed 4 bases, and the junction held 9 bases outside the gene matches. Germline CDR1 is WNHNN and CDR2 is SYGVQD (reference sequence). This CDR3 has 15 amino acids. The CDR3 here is CASSSSGAALYEQYF. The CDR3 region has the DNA TGCGCCAGCAGTTCTAGCGGGGCCGCCCTTTACGAGCAGTACTTC.

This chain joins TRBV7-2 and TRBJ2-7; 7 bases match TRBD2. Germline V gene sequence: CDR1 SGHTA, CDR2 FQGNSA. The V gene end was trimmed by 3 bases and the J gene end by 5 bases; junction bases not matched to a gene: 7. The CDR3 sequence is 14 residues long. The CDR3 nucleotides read TGTGCCAGCAGCTTCGGGGGGACGTTCAACGAGCAGTACTTC. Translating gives CASSFGGTFNEQYF.

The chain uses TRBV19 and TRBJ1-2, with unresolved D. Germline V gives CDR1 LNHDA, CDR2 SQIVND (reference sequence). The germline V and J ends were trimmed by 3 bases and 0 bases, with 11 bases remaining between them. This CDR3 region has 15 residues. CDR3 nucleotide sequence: TGTGCCAGTAGTATTAATGGCAACCCTAACTATGGCTACACCTTC. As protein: CASSINGNPNYGYTF.

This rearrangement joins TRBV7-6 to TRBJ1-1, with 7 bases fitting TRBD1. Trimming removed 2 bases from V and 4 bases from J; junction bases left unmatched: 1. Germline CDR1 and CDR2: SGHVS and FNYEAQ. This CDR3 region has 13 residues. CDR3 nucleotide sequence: TGTGCCAGCAGCTTAACAGGGGTCACTGAAGCTTTCTTT. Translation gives CASSLTGVTEAFF.